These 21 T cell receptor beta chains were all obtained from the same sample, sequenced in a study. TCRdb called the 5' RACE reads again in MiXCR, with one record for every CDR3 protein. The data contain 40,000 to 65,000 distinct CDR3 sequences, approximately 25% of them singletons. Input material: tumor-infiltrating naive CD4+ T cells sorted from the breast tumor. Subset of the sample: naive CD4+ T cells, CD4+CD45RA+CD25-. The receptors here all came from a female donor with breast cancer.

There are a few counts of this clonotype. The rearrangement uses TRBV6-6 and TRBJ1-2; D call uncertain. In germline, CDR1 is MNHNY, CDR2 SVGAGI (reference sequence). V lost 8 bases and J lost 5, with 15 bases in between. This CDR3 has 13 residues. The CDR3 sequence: CASWIQCGYGYTF. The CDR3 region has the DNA TGTGCCAGCTGGATACAGTGCGGGTATGGCTACACCTTC.

This CDR3 is CASSQDLGGVYGYTF. The DNA of the CDR3 is TGTGCCAGCAGCCAAGATCTGGGTGGCGTCTATGGCTACACCTTC. The rearrangement joins TRBV4-2 to TRBJ1-2; no definite D call. The CDR3 spans 15 residues. Trimming stripped 0 bases from V and 4 bases from J, with 12 bases between. Germline CDR1 is LGHNA and CDR2 is YNFKEQ.

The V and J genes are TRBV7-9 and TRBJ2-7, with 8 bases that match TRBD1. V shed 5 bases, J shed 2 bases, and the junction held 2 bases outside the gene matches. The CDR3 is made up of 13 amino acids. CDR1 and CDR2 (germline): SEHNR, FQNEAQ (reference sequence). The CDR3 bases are TGTGCCAGCAGCGACAGGGGCCCCTACGAGCAGTACTTC. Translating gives CASSDRGPYEQYF.

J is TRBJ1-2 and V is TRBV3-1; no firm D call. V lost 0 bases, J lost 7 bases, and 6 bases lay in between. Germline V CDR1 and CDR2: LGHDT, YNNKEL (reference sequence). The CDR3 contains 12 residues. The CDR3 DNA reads TGTGCCAGCAGCCAAGACTACGGTGGCTACACCTTC. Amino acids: CASSQDYGGYTF. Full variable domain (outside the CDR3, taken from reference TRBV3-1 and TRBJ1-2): DTAVSQTPKYLVTQMGNDKSIKCEQNLGHDTMYWYKQDSKKFLKIMFSYNNKELIINETVPNRFSPKSPDKAHLNLHINSLELGDSAVYFCASSQDYGGYTFGSGTRLTVV.

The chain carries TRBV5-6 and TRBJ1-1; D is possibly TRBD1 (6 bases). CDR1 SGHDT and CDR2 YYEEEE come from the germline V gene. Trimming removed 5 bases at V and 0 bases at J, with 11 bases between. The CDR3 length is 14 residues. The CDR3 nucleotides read TGTGCCAGCAGTCAACAGGGACTGAACACTGAAGCTTTCTTT. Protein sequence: CASSQQGLNTEAFF.

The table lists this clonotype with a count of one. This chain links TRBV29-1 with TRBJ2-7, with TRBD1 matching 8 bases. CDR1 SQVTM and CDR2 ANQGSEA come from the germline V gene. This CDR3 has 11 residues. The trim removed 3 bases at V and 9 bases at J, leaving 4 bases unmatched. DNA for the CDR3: TGCAGCGTTGAGCAGGGGGCATGGCAGTACTTC. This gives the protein CSVEQGAWQYF.

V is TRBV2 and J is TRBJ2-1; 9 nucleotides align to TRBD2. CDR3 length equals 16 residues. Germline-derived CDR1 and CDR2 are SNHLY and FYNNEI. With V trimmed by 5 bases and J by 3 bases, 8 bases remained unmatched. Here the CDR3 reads CASSTSSGKGYNEQFF. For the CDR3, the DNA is TGTGCCAGCAGTACATCTAGCGGGAAGGGCTACAATGAGCAGTTCTTC.

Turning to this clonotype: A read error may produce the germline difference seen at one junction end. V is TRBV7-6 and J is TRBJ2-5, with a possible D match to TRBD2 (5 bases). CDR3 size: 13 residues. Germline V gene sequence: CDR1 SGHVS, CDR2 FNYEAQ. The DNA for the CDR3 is TGTGCCAGCAGCCGGACTGTTGGGGAGACCCGGTACTTC. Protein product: CASSRTVGETRYF.

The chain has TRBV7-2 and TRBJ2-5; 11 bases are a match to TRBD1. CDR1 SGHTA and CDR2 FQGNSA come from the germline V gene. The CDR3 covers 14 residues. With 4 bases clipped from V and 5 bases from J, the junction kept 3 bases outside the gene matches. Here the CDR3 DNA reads TGTGCCAGCAGCTCGGACAGGGGGCTGGAGACCCAGTACTTC. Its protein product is CASSSDRGLETQYF.

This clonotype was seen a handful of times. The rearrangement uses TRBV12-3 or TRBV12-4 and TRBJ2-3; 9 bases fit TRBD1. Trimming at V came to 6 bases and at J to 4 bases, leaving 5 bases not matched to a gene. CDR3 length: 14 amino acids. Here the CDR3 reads CASRCGQGPDTQYF. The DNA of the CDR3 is TGTGCCAGCAGATGCGGACAGGGGCCAGATACGCAGTATTTT.

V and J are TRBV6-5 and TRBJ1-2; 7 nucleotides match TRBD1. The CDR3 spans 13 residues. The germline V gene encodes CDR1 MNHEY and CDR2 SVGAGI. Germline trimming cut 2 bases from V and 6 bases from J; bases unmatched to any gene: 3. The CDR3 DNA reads TGTGCCAGCAGTTACAGACAGGGCCATGGCTACACCTTC. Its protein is CASSYRQGHGYTF.

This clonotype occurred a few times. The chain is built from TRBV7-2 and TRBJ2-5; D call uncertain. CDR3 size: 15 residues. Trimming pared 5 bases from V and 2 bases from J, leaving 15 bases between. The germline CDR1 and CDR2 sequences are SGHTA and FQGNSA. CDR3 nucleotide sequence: TGTGCCAGCAGCGTCCTGGGATTCACTCAAGAGACCCAGTACTTC. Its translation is CASSVLGFTQETQYF. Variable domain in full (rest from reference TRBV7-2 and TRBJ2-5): GAGVSQSPSNKVTEKGKDVELRCDPISGHTALYWYRQSLGQGLEFLIYFQGNSAPDKSGLPSDRFSAERTGGSVSTLTIQRTQQEDSAVYLCASSVLGFTQETQYFGPGTRLLVL.

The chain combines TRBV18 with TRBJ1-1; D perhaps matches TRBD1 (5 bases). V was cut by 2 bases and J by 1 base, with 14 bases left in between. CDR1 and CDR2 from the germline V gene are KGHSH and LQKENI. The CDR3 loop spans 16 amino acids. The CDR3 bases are TGTGCCAGCTCACCAAGGGTATTAGGGGCGAACACTGAAGCTTTCTTT. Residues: CASSPRVLGANTEAFF.

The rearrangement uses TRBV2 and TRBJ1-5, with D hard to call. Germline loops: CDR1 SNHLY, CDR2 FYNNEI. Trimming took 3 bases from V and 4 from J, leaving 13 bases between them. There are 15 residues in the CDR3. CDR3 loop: CASSEGWGGNQPQHF. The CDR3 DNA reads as TGTGCCAGCAGTGAGGGATGGGGAGGTAATCAGCCCCAGCATTTT. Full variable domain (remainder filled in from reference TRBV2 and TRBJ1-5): EPEVTQTPSHQVTQMGQEVILRCVPISNHLYFYWYRQILGQKVEFLVSFYNNEISEKSEIFDDQFSVERPDGSNFTLKIRSTKLEDSAMYFCASSEGWGGNQPQHFGDGTRLSIL.

The CDR3 region is CASSLTSDTQYF. The CDR3, as DNA: TGCGCCAGCAGCTTAACTAGCGATACGCAGTATTTT. This chain joins TRBV5-1 and TRBJ2-3; D is possibly TRBD2 (6 bases). The CDR3 consists of 12 residues. Germline V gene data show CDR1 as SGHRS and CDR2 as YFSETQ. Trimming pared 2 bases from V and 6 bases from J, leaving 7 bases between. Full variable domain (remainder filled in from reference TRBV5-1 and TRBJ2-3): KAGVTQTPRYLIKTRGQQVTLSCSPISGHRSVSWYQQTPGQGLQFLFEYFSETQRNKGNFPGRFSGRQFSNSRSEMNVSTLELGDSALYLCASSLTSDTQYFGPGTRLTVL.

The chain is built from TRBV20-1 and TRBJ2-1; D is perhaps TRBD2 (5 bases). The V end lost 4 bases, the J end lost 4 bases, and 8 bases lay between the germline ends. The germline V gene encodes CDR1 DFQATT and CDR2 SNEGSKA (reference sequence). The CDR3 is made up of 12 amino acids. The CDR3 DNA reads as TGCAGTGCTATAAGCGGATACAATGAGCAGTTCTTC. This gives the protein CSAISGYNEQFF.

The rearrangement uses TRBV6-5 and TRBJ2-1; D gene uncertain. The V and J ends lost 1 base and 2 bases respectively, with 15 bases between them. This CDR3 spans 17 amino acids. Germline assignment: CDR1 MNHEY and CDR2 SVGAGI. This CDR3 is CASSYFSRRGAYNEQFF. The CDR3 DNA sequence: TGTGCCAGCAGTTACTTCTCCCGGCGTGGAGCCTACAATGAGCAGTTCTTC.

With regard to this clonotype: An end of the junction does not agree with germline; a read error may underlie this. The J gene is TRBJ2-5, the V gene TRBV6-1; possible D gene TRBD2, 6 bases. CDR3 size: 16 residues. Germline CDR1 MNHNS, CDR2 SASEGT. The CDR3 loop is CASSKANTGVQETQYF. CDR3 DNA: TGTGCCAGCAGTAAAGCCAACACGGGGGTCCAAGAGACCCAGTACTTC.

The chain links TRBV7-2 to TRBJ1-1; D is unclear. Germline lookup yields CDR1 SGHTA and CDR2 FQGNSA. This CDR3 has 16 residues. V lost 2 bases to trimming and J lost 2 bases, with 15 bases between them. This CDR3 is CASSLNKPLRNTEAFF. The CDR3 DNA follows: TGTGCCAGCAGCTTAAACAAGCCCTTACGCAACACTGAAGCTTTCTTT. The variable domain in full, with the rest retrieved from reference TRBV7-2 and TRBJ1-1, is GAGVSQSPSNKVTEKGKDVELRCDPISGHTALYWYRQSLGQGLEFLIYFQGNSAPDKSGLPSDRFSAERTGGSVSTLTIQRTQQEDSAVYLCASSLNKPLRNTEAFFGQGTRLTVV.

CDR3 in amino acids: CASSLKGMSSYNEQFF. CDR3 nucleotides: TGTGCCAGCAGCTTGAAGGGAATGAGCTCCTACAATGAGCAGTTCTTC. This rearrangement joins TRBV5-4 to TRBJ2-1; no clear D. This CDR3 has 16 residues. The ends were cut back, 1 base at V and 0 bases at J, with 11 bases in the middle. Germline V CDR1 and CDR2: SGHNT, YYREEE (reference sequence).

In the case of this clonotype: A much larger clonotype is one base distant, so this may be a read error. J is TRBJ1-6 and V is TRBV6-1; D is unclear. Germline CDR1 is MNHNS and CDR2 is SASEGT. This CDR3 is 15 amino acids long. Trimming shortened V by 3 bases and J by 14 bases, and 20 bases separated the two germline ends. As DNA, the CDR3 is TGTGCCAGCAGTGAGAGAGGCCGGTACCCGAGGACCCTCCACTTT. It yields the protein CASSERGRYPRTLHF.